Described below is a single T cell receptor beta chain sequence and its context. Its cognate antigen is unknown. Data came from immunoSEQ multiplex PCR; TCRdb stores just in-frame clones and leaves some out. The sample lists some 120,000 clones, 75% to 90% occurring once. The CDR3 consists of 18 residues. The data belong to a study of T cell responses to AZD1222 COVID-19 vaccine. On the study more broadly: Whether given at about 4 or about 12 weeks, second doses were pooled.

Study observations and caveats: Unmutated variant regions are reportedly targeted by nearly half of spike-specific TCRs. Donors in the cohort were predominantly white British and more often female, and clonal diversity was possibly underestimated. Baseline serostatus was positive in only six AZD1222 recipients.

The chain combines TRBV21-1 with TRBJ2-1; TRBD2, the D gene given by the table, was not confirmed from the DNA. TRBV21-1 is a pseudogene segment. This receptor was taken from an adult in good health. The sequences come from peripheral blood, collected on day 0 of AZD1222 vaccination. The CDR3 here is CASSKAHYLAGAYNEQFF. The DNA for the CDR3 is TGTGCCAGCAGCAAAGCGCATTATCTAGCGGGGGCCTACAATGAGCAGTTCTTC.